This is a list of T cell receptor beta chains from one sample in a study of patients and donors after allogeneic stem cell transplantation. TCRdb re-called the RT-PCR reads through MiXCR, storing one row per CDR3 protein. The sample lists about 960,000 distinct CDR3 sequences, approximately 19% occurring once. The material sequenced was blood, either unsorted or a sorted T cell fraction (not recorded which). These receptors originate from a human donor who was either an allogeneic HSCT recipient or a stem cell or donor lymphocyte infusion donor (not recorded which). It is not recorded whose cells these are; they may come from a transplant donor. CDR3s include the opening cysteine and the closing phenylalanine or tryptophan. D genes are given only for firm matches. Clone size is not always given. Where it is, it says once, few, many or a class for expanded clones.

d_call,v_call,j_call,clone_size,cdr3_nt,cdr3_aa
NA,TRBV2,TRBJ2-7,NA,TGTGCCAGCAGTGAGGGTCTTGACCTCTACTACGAGCAGTACTTC,CASSEGLDLYYEQYF
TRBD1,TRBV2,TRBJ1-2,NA,TGTGCCAGCAGCGACGGGGACAGGGCTATCTATGGCTACACCTTC,CASSDGDRAIYGYTF
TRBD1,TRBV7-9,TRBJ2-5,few,TGTGCCAGCAGCTCCCAGGGGGCGTCGGCCCAGTACTTC,CASSSQGASAQYF
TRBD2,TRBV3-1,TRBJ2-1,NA,TGTGCCAGCAGCCCAGGGACTAGCGGGAGGGCCCCCTACAATGAGCAGTTCTTC,CASSPGTSGRAPYNEQFF
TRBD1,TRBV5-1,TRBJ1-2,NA,TGCGCCAGCAGCCCGGACAGGGAATTGGGCGGCTACACCTTC,CASSPDRELGGYTF
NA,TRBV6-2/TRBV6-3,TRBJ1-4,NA,TGTGCCAGCACGTCCAGTCACGAAAAACTGTTTTTT,CASTSSHEKLFF
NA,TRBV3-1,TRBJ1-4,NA,TGTGCCAGCAGCCAAGAGAAAAAGTGGACTAATGAAAAACTGTTTTTT,CASSQEKKWTNEKLFF
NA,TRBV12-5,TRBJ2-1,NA,TGTGCTAGTGGCCCTCCTAGGATAAATGAGCAGTTCTTC,CASGPPRINEQFF
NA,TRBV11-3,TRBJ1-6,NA,TGTGCCAGCAGCTTTTTACAGGGAAAGTCACCCCTCCACTTT,CASSFLQGKSPLHF
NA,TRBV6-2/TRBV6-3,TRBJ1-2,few,TGTGCCAGCAGCAGACAGGACTATGGCTACACCTTC,CASSRQDYGYTF
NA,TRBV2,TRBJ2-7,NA,TGTGCCAGCAGTGATGAAAGGTTTCTAGGAGAGCAGTACTTC,CASSDERFLGEQYF
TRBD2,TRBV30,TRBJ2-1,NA,TGTGCCTGGAGTGGCGGAGGACTAGCATCATACAATGAGCAGTTCTTC,CAWSGGGLASYNEQFF
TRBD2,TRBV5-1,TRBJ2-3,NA,TGCGCCAGCAGCTTGGGCACTAGCGGGGGCTACAGCACAGATACGCAGTATTTT,CASSLGTSGGYSTDTQYF
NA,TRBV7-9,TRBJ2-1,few,TGTGCCAGCAGCCAAACTGAAAAAAACAGTGGTGAGCAGTTCTTC,CASSQTEKNSGEQFF
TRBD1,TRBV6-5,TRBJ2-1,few,TGTGCCAGCAGTTCTGACAGGGAGCGAGCCTACAATGAGCAGTTCTTC,CASSSDRERAYNEQFF
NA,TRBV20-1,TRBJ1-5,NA,TGCAGTGCTAGAGATCTCAGCGGCAATCAGCCCCAGCATTTT,CSARDLSGNQPQHF
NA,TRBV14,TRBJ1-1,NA,TGTGCCAGCAGCCAGGGGCCAGGGACGAACACCGAAGCTTTCTTT,CASSQGPGTNTEAFF
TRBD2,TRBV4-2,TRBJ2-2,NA,TGTGCCAGCAGCCGAACGGGACTAGCGGGTGGAGGGCAAACCGGGGAGCTGTTTTTT,CASSRTGLAGGGQTGELFF
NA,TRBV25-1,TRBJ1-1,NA,TGTGCCAGCAGTGAATGGGTGGCAGGGAACACTGAAGCTTTCTTT,CASSEWVAGNTEAFF
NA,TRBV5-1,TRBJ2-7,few,TGCGCCAGCTTCTCGACAGACTACGAGCAGTACTTC,CASFSTDYEQYF
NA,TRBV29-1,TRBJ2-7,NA,TGCAGCGTTGACGATTCGGGGGATGGCTACGAGCAGTACTTC,CSVDDSGDGYEQYF
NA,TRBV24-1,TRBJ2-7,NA,TGTGCCACCAGTGATCCCCGGGACCCATCCGACGAGCAGTACTTC,CATSDPRDPSDEQYF
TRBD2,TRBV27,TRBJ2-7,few,TGTGCCAGCAGCGGACTAGCGGACCCCTACGAGCAGTACTTC,CASSGLADPYEQYF
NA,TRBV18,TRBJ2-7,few,TGTGCCAGCTCACCACCGGGACACAACTACGAGCAGTACTTC,CASSPPGHNYEQYF
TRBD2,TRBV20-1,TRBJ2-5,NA,TGCAGTGCCTCACTAGCGGGGAGCAACCAAGAGACCCAGTACTTC,CSASLAGSNQETQYF
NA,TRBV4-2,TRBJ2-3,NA,TGTGCCAGCAGCCAAAGTGCGGTAGATACGCAGTATTTT,CASSQSAVDTQYF
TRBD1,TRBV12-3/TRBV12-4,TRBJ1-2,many,TGTGCCAGCAGTTCCTTTGGACAGGGGATTGGGGATGGCTACACCTTC,CASSSFGQGIGDGYTF
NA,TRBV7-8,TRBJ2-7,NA,TGTGCCAGCAGCCCAACGTCACACAGTCGGGCCTACGAGCAGTACTTC,CASSPTSHSRAYEQYF
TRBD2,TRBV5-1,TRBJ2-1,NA,TGCGCCAGCAGCTTGGGACTAGCGGGATGGAGCTCCTACAATGAGCAGTTCTTC,CASSLGLAGWSSYNEQFF
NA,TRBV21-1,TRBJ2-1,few,TGTGCCAGCAGCAACCCGGGACAGGGACAGGGACCCTACAATGAGCAGTTCTTC,CASSNPGQGQGPYNEQFF
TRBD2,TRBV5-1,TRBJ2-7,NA,TGCGCCAGCAGCTTGGCAAGCGGGAGGGCCCAGTACTTC,CASSLASGRAQYF
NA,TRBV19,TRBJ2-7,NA,TGTGCCAGTAGTATAGGGGCAGGTGACTACGAGCAGTACTTC,CASSIGAGDYEQYF
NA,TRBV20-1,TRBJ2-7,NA,TGCAGTGCTAGAGATACGGGCGGCCGGTTGTACGAGCAGTACTTC,CSARDTGGRLYEQYF
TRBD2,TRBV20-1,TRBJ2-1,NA,TGCAGTGCTGAAACCGGGACTAGCGGGGTCAATGAGCAGTTCTTC,CSAETGTSGVNEQFF
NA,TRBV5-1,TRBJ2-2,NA,TGCGCCAGCAGCTTGGACCCTCAGGGAGTCCCCGGGGAGCTGTTTTTT,CASSLDPQGVPGELFF
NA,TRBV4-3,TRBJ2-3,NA,TGCGCCAGCAGTCGCTCCGGGGCATCGAGCACAGATACGCAGTATTTT,CASSRSGASSTDTQYF
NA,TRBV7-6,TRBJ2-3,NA,TGTGCCAGCAGCGCCTCCCTCGACCGCACAGATACGCAGTATTTT,CASSASLDRTDTQYF
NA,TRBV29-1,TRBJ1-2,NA,TGCAGCGTTGAAGATGAGGACAGTTACTATGGCTACACCTTC,CSVEDEDSYYGYTF